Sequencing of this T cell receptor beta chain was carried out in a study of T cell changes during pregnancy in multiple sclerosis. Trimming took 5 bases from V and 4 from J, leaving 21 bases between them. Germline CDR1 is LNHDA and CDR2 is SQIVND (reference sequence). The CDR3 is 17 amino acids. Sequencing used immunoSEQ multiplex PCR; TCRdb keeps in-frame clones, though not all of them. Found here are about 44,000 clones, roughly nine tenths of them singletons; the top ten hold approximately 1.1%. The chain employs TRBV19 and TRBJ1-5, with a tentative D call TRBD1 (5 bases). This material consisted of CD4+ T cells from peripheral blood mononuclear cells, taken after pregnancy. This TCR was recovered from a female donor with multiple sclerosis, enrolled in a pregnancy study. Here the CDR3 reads CASSAFGGGGTNQPQHF. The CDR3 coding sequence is TGTGCCAGTAGTGCCTTTGGGGGGGGAGGAACAAATCAGCCCCAGCATTTT. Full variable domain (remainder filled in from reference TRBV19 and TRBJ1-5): DGGITQSPKYLFRKEGQNVTLSCEQNLNHDAMYWYRQDPGQGLRLIYYSQIVNDFQKGDIAEGYSVSREKKESFPLTVTSAQKNPTAFYLCASSAFGGGGTNQPQHFGDGTRLSIL.